This T cell receptor beta chain was obtained from a study of control samples from healthy donors and cancer patients. Some clones are missing from TCRdb's copy, which holds only in-frame ones; the method was immunoSEQ multiplex PCR. This table holds some 71,000 clones, 80% to 90% found once. V was trimmed by 1 base and J by 4 bases, leaving 14 bases between them. There are 16 residues in the CDR3. The germline gives CDR1 KGHSH, CDR2 LQKENI. The chain has TRBV18 and TRBJ1-3; D is unresolved. Sequenced sample: PBMCs. The sequence was collected from a woman aged 45-65 years with head and neck cancer. The CDR3 coding sequence is TGTGCCAGCTCACCACGGTCGCCATTCCCCGGAAACACCATATATTTT. It encodes CASSPRSPFPGNTIYF.